The 4 T cell receptor beta chains listed next were all sequenced from one sample in a study of control samples from healthy donors and cancer patients. The repertoire was sequenced with immunoSEQ multiplex PCR; TCRdb's copy has only in-frame clones and lacks some. The repertoire holds tens of thousands of clones, approximately 80% seen once, with 2.5% to 3.5% in the top ten. Sequences were obtained from PBMCs. Receptor source: a woman in her fifties or sixties with lung cancer.

The gene calls are TRBV6-1 and TRBJ1-2; D gene ambiguous. Trimming pared 2 bases from V and 3 bases from J, leaving 10 bases between. The CDR3 spans 14 residues. Germline loops: CDR1 MNHNS, CDR2 SASEGT. This chain's CDR3 is CASSEIDRDYGYTF. CDR3 in DNA: TGTGCCAGCAGTGAAATAGATCGAGACTATGGCTACACCTTC.

V and J are TRBV21-1 and TRBJ1-1. TRBV21-1 is marked as a pseudogene. The CDR3 covers 14 residues. The CDR3 DNA is TGTGCCAGCAGCAAAGGGGAGGTTGGCACTGAAGCTTTCTTT. Residues: CASSKGEVGTEAFF.

V and J are TRBV5-1 and TRBJ2-7; perhaps TRBD2 as D (6 bases). The V gene's germline CDR1 is SGHRS and CDR2 YFSETQ. V was cut by 4 bases and J by 5 bases, with 19 bases left in between. There are 15 residues in the CDR3. CDR3 loop: CASSGGDGQSHEQYF. The CDR3 bases are TGCGCCAGCAGCGGAGGGGACGGCCAGTCCCACGAGCAGTACTTC. Together with reference TRBV5-1 and TRBJ2-7, the CDR3 gives the full variable domain: KAGVTQTPRYLIKTRGQQVTLSCSPISGHRSVSWYQQTPGQGLQFLFEYFSETQRNKGNFPGRFSGRQFSNSRSEMNVSTLELGDSALYLCASSGGDGQSHEQYFGPGTRLTVT.

The chain couples TRBV20-1 to TRBJ1-1; D is unresolved. Germline V gene data show CDR1 as DFQATT and CDR2 as SNEGSKA (reference sequence). Trimming removed 3 bases from V and 5 bases from J, with 19 bases in between. This CDR3 is built from 15 residues. CDR3 protein: CSASILDGRTTEAFF. Written as DNA, the CDR3 is TGCAGTGCTAGTATTCTGGACGGACGGACTACTGAAGCTTTCTTT.